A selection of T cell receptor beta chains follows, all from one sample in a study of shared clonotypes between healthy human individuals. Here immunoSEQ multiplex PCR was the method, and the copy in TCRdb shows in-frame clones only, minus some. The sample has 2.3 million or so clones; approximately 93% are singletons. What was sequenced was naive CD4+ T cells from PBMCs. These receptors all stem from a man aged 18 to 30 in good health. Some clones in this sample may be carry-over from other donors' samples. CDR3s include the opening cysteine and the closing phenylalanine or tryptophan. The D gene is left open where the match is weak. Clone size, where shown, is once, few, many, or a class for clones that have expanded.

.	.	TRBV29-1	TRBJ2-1	TGCAGCGTTGAAGATCGAGGCCTCCTAAATGAGCAGTTCTTC	CSVEDRGLLNEQFF
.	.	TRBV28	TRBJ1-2	TGTGCCAGCAGTTTTACCGGGTCTCCCTATGGCTACACCTTC	CASSFTGSPYGYTF
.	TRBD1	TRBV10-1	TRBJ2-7	TGCGCCAGCGGATGGGACAGCTCCTACGAGCAGTACTTC	CASGWDSSYEQYF
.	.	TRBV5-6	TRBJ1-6	TGTGCCAGCACCGCCCGGGGGGTCGTGAATTCACCCCTCCACTTT	CASTARGVVNSPLHF
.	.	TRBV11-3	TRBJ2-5	TGTGCCAGCAGCTCCCATCGGGGGTCGGAAACCCAGTACTTC	CASSSHRGSETQYF
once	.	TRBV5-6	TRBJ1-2	TGTGCCAGCAGCTCTAGAGTCAGCTACACCTTC	CASSSRVSYTF
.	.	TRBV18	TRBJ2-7	TGTGCCAGCTCACCGGCGCTAGCGACCAGGACGGGCGAGCAGTACTTC	CASSPALATRTGEQYF
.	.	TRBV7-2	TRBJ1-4	TGTGCCAGCAGCCTAAGGAGCACAACTAATGAAAAACTGTTTTTT	CASSLRSTTNEKLFF
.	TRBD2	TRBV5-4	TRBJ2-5	TGTGCCAGCAGCTCGCTAGCGGGAGGGGGAGAGACCCAGTACTTC	CASSSLAGGGETQYF
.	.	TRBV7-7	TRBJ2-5	TGTGCCAGCAGCTTATCGGGGGAGACCCAGTACTTC	CASSLSGETQYF
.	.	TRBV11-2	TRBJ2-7	TGTGCCAGCAGCTTAGTGGCCCAGGGAGGCTACGAGCAGTACTTC	CASSLVAQGGYEQYF
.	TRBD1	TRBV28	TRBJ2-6	TGTGCCAGCAGCTTCGCCGGGACAGGGGGCAACGGGGCCAACGTCCTGACTTTC	CASSFAGTGGNGANVLTF
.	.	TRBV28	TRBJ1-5	TGTGCCAGCAGTGTGACAGGAGCTCATCAGCCCCAGCATTTT	CASSVTGAHQPQHF
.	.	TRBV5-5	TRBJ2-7	TGTGCCAGCAGCTTGGAGATATACGAGCAGTACTTC	CASSLEIYEQYF
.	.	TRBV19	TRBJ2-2	TGTGCCAGTAGTAACTGGGCTCCCGGGGAGCTGTTTTTT	CASSNWAPGELFF
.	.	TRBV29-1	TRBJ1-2	TGCAGCGTTGAGCGAATGGGGCCGACTAACTATGGCTACACCTTC	CSVERMGPTNYGYTF
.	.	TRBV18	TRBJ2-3	TGTGCCAGCTCACTAGCGTACACAGATACGCAGTATTTT	CASSLAYTDTQYF
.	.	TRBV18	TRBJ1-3	TGTGCCAGCTCACCTCTAGAGAGCTCTGGAAACACCATATATTTT	CASSPLESSGNTIYF
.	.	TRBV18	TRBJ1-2	TGTGCCAGCTCACAGGGAGATGGGGCTAACTATGGCTACACCTTC	CASSQGDGANYGYTF
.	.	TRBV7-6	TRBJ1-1	TGTGCCAGCACCCAGGCCGTCGGTGACTGGAACACTGAAGCTTTCTTT	CASTQAVGDWNTEAFF
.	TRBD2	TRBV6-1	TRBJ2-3	TGTGCCAGCAGTGTACCGGGACTACCAGTCACAGATACGCAGTATTTT	CASSVPGLPVTDTQYF
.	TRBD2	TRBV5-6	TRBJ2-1	TGTGCCAGCAGCTTGCGTAGCGGGAGGTTTTACAATGAGCAGTTCTTC	CASSLRSGRFYNEQFF
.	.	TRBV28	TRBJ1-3	TGTGCCAGCAGTTCCCCCGGACCTCTAAGCTCTGGAAACACCATATATTTT	CASSSPGPLSSGNTIYF